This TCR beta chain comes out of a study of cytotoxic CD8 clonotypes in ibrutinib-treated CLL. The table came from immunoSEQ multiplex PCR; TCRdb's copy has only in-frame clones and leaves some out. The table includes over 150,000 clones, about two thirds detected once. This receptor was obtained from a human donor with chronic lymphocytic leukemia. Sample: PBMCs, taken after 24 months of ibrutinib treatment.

CDR3 loop: CASSPTGFGSSYNEQFF. The CDR3 nucleotides read TGTGCCAGCAGTCCCACCGGGTTCGGGAGCTCCTACAATGAGCAGTTCTTC. The chain employs TRBV27 and TRBJ2-1; TRBD2 is a possible D gene (6 bases). Trimming stripped 5 bases from V and 0 bases from J, with 17 bases between. The CDR3 loop spans 17 amino acids. CDR1 MNHEY and CDR2 SMNVEV come from the germline V gene (reference sequence).